Listed here are 32 T cell receptor beta chains from one sample, sequenced in a study of blood T cell repertoires in COVID-19 (TCRdb year 2020). Receptors were amplified or captured by the immunoSEQ multiplex PCR assay. This is the immuneACCESS table as TCRdb keeps it, with only in-frame sequences that have V and J called. A part of the clones is gone; compared with another copy, unresolved V genes explain less than half, and the rest is unexplained. For this sample there are over 120,000 clones; approximately 84% appear just once. The ten largest clones take up about 5.1% of the sample. Input material: peripheral blood. These receptors all come from a human donor in a cohort sampled during active COVID-19.

The chain joins TRBV4-1 to TRBJ2-2; 10 nucleotides line up with TRBD2. The length of the CDR3 is 15 residues. The germline V gene encodes CDR1 MGHRA and CDR2 YSYEKL. V gave up 4 bases and J gave up 3 bases; unmatched junction bases: 2. The CDR3 nucleotides read TGCGCCAGCAGCCTGCTAGCGGGGGACACCGGGGAGCTGTTTTTT. Its protein product is CASSLLAGDTGELFF.

A note on this clone: The sample has other DNA sequences that encode this CDR3 too. The chain uses TRBV4-2 and TRBJ2-3; TRBD2 aligns across 8 bases. CDR3 length: 14 amino acids. After removal of 4 bases from V and 5 bases from J, the junction contained 5 bases not matched to a gene. Germline CDR1 and CDR2: LGHNA and YNFKEQ. CDR3 protein: CASSRSGGGDTQYF. CDR3 DNA: TGTGCCAGCAGCCGATCGGGGGGGGGAGATACGCAGTATTTT.

This clone has only a few counts. The rearrangement links TRBV10-1 to TRBJ1-5; D may be TRBD1 (5 bases). With 4 bases removed from V and 5 bases from J, the gap between germline ends came to 18 bases. The CDR3 covers 16 residues. Per the germline V gene, CDR1 is WNHNN and CDR2 is SYGVQD (reference sequence). Written as DNA, the CDR3 is TGCGCCAGCAGTGTAAGGGGCTTCTTCAGGGATCAGCCCCAGCATTTT. It translates to CASSVRGFFRDQPQHF.

The genes are TRBV5-1 and TRBJ1-2; D gene uncertain. CDR3 length: 13 residues. Trimming stripped 0 bases from V and 5 bases from J, with 8 bases between. Germline values: CDR1 SGHRS, CDR2 YFSETQ. CDR3 bases: TGCGCCAGCAGCTTGGAGGCGGTTTATGGCTACACCTTC. This sequence encodes CASSLEAVYGYTF.

The chain recombines TRBV27 with TRBJ2-1, with D possibly being TRBD2 (6 bases). V gave up 1 base and J gave up 2 bases, with 12 bases separating them. Germline V gene lookup returns CDR1 MNHEY and CDR2 SMNVEV (reference sequence). This CDR3 contains 16 residues. CDR3 in DNA: TGTGCCAGCAGTTTATTATGGCGGGGACCCTACAATGAGCAGTTCTTC. Translated: CASSLLWRGPYNEQFF.

This clone was counted only a few times. CDR3 nucleotide sequence: TGTGCCAGCAGCGCCACAGGGGGGGGTTCACCCCTCCACTTT. It codes for CASSATGGGSPLHF. J is TRBJ1-6 and V is TRBV7-9; TRBD1 matches at 8 bases. After removal of 5 bases from V and 9 bases from J, the junction contained 6 bases not matched to a gene. This CDR3 has 14 residues. Germline V gives CDR1 SEHNR, CDR2 FQNEAQ (reference sequence).

V usage is TRBV2 and J usage is TRBJ1-2, with D possibly matching TRBD1 (6 bases). This CDR3 comprises 11 residues. V gave up 8 bases and J gave up 2 bases, with 6 bases separating them. CDR1 and CDR2 from the germline V gene are SNHLY and FYNNEI. In DNA form, the CDR3 reads TGTGCCAGCGGACAGAACTATGGCTACACCTTC. This gives the protein CASGQNYGYTF.

This clone has at least ten counts. V usage is TRBV19 and J usage is TRBJ2-5, with 9 positions matching TRBD2. Germline lookup yields CDR1 LNHDA and CDR2 SQIVND (reference sequence). The CDR3 is 15 amino acids. V dropped 3 bases and J dropped 5; count of bases not matched to a gene: 7. The CDR3 loop reads CASSIAGGQRETQYF. CDR3 nucleotides: TGTGCCAGTAGTATTGCGGGAGGGCAGAGGGAGACCCAGTACTTC.

The CDR3 nucleotides read TGTGCCAGTAGAAGGACAGGCGCTAATGAAAAACTGTTTTTT. Translated, it gives CASRRTGANEKLFF. The J gene is TRBJ1-4, the V gene TRBV19; 7 nucleotides line up with TRBD1. Germline-derived CDR1 and CDR2 are LNHDA and SQIVND (reference sequence). V trimming: 6 bases; J trimming: 3 bases; junction bases outside the gene matches: 4. This CDR3 is built from 14 residues.

CDR3 sequence (DNA): TGTGCCAGTAGTATCGGTCCAGGGGAGAGCTACGAGCAGTACTTC. It yields the protein CASSIGPGESYEQYF. The rearrangement joins TRBV19 to TRBJ2-7; D possibly corresponds to TRBD1 (6 bases). CDR3 length: 15 amino acids. Germline V CDR1 and CDR2: LNHDA, SQIVND (reference sequence). V dropped 3 bases and J dropped 3 bases, with 15 bases sitting between them. The full variable domain, completed using reference TRBV19 and TRBJ2-7, is DGGITQSPKYLFRKEGQNVTLSCEQNLNHDAMYWYRQDPGQGLRLIYYSQIVNDFQKGDIAEGYSVSREKKESFPLTVTSAQKNPTAFYLCASSIGPGESYEQYFGPGTRLTVT.

This rearrangement joins TRBV14 to TRBJ1-2; D possibly corresponds to TRBD1 (5 bases). The V end was cut by 0 bases, the J end by 1 base, with 15 bases between. CDR3 length: 17 residues. Germline CDR1 and CDR2: SGHDN and FVKESK. DNA of the CDR3: TGTGCCAGCAGCCAAGAGACGGGGGGACCGCGTAACTATGGCTACACCTTC. It specifies CASSQETGGPRNYGYTF.

In its sample, this clone was seen a few times. The genes are TRBV20-1 and TRBJ2-5; D might be TRBD2 (6 bases). This CDR3 is 11 amino acids long. From germline, CDR1 is DFQATT and CDR2 SNEGSKA (reference sequence). Trimming pared 7 bases from V and 5 bases from J, leaving 11 bases between. In DNA form, the CDR3 reads TGCAGTGTCTATGGAGGGGAGACCCAGTACTTC. Its protein is CSVYGGETQYF.

The V gene is TRBV4-2, the J gene TRBJ2-7, with 8 bases fitting TRBD2. This CDR3 is 16 amino acids long. J was trimmed by 5 bases and V by 3 bases; bases with no gene match: 12. The germline gives CDR1 LGHNA, CDR2 YNFKEQ. This chain's CDR3 is CASSHALAGGQDEQYF. CDR3 in DNA: TGTGCCAGCAGCCACGCCCTAGCGGGCGGTCAGGACGAGCAGTACTTC.

The gene calls are TRBV5-1 and TRBJ2-7, with 9 nucleotides matching TRBD2. Germline CDR1 is SGHRS and CDR2 is YFSETQ. The length of the CDR3 is 17 residues. With V trimmed by 3 bases and J by 2 bases, 12 bases remained unmatched. CDR3 residues: CASSSRSLAGGAYEQYV. CDR3 sequence (DNA): TGCGCCAGCAGCTCGAGATCCCTTGCGGGAGGGGCCTACGAGCAGTACGTC.

V and J are TRBV9 and TRBJ1-2; no clear D. The CDR3 is made up of 12 amino acids. V was pared by 4 bases and J by 7 bases, with 11 bases between. CDR1 SGDLS and CDR2 YYNGEE come from the germline V gene. CDR3 bases: TGTGCCAGCAGCTCAGGTGGGCTTGGCTACACCTTC. It translates to CASSSGGLGYTF. Supplemented by reference TRBV9 and TRBJ1-2, the full variable domain reads DSGVTQTPKHLITATGQRVTLRCSPRSGDLSVYWYQQSLDQGLQFLIQYYNGEERAKGNILERFSAQQFPDLHSELNLSSLELGDSALYFCASSSGGLGYTFGSGTRLTVV.

This chain links TRBV11-2 with TRBJ2-7; TRBD1 is a possible D gene (6 bases). V was pared by 5 bases and J by 7 bases, with 18 bases between. Germline V CDR1 and CDR2: SGHAT, FQNNGV. CDR3 size: 14 residues. Here the CDR3 DNA reads TGTGCCAGCAGCCCCCAGACAGGTTTGAGGGAGCAGTACTTC. Amino acid sequence: CASSPQTGLREQYF.

The chain is built from TRBV18 and TRBJ2-1; 9 positions agree with TRBD2. Trimming cost V 3 bases and J 5 bases; bases outside gene matches: 5. CDR1 KGHSH and CDR2 LQKENI come from the germline V gene. This CDR3 contains 15 residues. The CDR3 DNA follows: TGTGCCAGCTCACCCCCTAGCGGGGAGAACAATGAGCAGTTCTTC. It specifies CASSPPSGENNEQFF.

The chain joins TRBV7-2 to TRBJ1-1; possibly TRBD1 for D (6 bases). V was shortened by 10 bases and J by 0 bases, with 15 bases between the two germline ends. This CDR3 spans 14 amino acids. From germline, CDR1 is SGHTA and CDR2 FQGNSA. In DNA form, the CDR3 reads TGTGCCACACGACGGGGGGACATGAACACTGAAGCTTTCTTT. It codes for CATRRGDMNTEAFF. Looking up the rest from reference TRBV7-2 and TRBJ1-1 gives the full variable domain: GAGVSQSPSNKVTEKGKDVELRCDPISGHTALYWYRQSLGQGLEFLIYFQGNSAPDKSGLPSDRFSAERTGGSVSTLTIQRTQQEDSAVYLCATRRGDMNTEAFFGQGTRLTVV.

This chain joins TRBV3-1 (or the pseudogene TRBV3-2) and TRBJ2-1; TRBD1 agrees at 11 bases. Germline CDR1 is LGHDT and CDR2 is YNNKEL (reference sequence). The trim removed 2 bases at V and 7 bases at J, leaving 10 bases unmatched. The CDR3 spans 17 residues. The DNA for the CDR3 is TGTGCCAGCAGCCAAATTGGACGGGACAGGGGGTGGAATGAGCAGTTCTTC. Residues: CASSQIGRDRGWNEQFF.

V usage is TRBV21-1 and J usage is TRBJ1-2; the D call in the table, TRBD1, was not verified against the DNA. TRBV21-1 has pseudogene status. This CDR3 is 14 amino acids long. The CDR3 bases are TGTGCCAGCAAACCGGGACAGGGGGTGGGAGGCTACACCTTC. Translation gives CASKPGQGVGGYTF.

The chain couples TRBV18 to TRBJ1-4; 9 bases are a match to TRBD1. This CDR3 comprises 15 residues. V dropped 1 base and J dropped 6; count of bases not matched to a gene: 3. Germline V gene sequence: CDR1 KGHSH, CDR2 LQKENI. The CDR3 is CASSPQGQGYEKLFF. The CDR3 bases are TGTGCCAGCTCACCACAGGGACAGGGCTATGAAAAACTGTTTTTT. Full variable domain (missing parts from reference TRBV18 and TRBJ1-4): NAGVMQNPRHLVRRRGQEARLRCSPMKGHSHVYWYRQLPEEGLKFMVYLQKENIIDESGMPKERFSAEFPKEGPSILRIQQVVRGDSAAYFCASSPQGQGYEKLFFGSGTQLSVL.

The V and J genes are TRBV6-5 and TRBJ2-3; TRBD1 agrees at 7 bases. Germline CDR1 and CDR2: MNHEY and SVGAGI. V was pared by 8 bases and J by 5 bases, with 10 bases of the junction left unmatched. The CDR3 consists of 14 residues. The CDR3, as DNA: TGTGCCAGCCGAAAGGGACAGTCTCGAGATACGCAGTATTTT. It specifies CASRKGQSRDTQYF.

CDR3 in amino acids: CASSLDTGSYNEQFF. In nucleotides, the CDR3 is TGTGCCAGCAGCTTGGATACAGGGTCCTACAATGAGCAGTTCTTC. The gene calls are TRBV5-4 and TRBJ2-1; D possibly corresponds to TRBD1 (6 bases). Deletions cut 0 bases from V and 1 base from J, with 8 bases between. Germline V lookup: CDR1 SGHNT, CDR2 YYREEE (reference sequence). The CDR3 is 15 residues long. The complete variable domain, with remaining parts taken from reference TRBV5-4 and TRBJ2-1, reads ETGVTQSPTHLIKTRGQQVTLRCSSQSGHNTVSWYQQALGQGPQFIFQYYREEENGRGNFPPRFSGLQFPNYSSELNVNALELDDSALYLCASSLDTGSYNEQFFGPGTRLTVL.

This clone was seen more than once but under ten times. The rearrangement joins TRBV9 to TRBJ2-4, with 8 bases matching TRBD1. The CDR3 consists of 15 residues. The germline CDR1 and CDR2 sequences are SGDLS and YYNGEE. The ends lost 0 bases at V and 9 bases at J; junction bases unmatched: 8. CDR3 region: CASSVGGRGLGIQYF. CDR3 nucleotide sequence: TGTGCCAGCAGCGTAGGAGGCAGGGGGCTTGGCATTCAGTACTTC. Looking up the rest from reference TRBV9 and TRBJ2-4 gives the full variable domain: DSGVTQTPKHLITATGQRVTLRCSPRSGDLSVYWYQQSLDQGLQFLIQYYNGEERAKGNILERFSAQQFPDLHSELNLSSLELGDSALYFCASSVGGRGLGIQYFGAGTRLSVL.

This clone was counted a few times. This chain connects TRBV11-2 to TRBJ2-5; D ambiguous. V was clipped by 1 base and J by 1 base, with 16 bases between them. Per germline, CDR1 SGHAT and CDR2 FQNNGV. The CDR3 is 17 residues long. CDR3 protein: CASSLAPGLTAQETQYF. The CDR3 coding sequence is TGTGCCAGCAGCTTAGCCCCCGGTTTAACAGCCCAAGAGACCCAGTACTTC. The complete variable domain, with remaining parts taken from reference TRBV11-2 and TRBJ2-5, reads EAGVAQSPRYKIIEKRQSVAFWCNPISGHATLYWYQQILGQGPKLLIQFQNNGVVDDSQLPKDRFSAERLKGVDSTLKIQPAKLEDSAVYLCASSLAPGLTAQETQYFGPGTRLLVL.

The rearrangement uses TRBV29-1 and TRBJ2-7; D is possibly TRBD2 (5 bases). Trimming stripped 4 bases from V and 6 bases from J, with 13 bases between. This CDR3 contains 12 residues. Germline V gene lookup returns CDR1 SQVTM and CDR2 ANQGSEA. CDR3 loop: CSVVQRGREQYF. DNA for the CDR3: TGCAGCGTTGTACAACGAGGGCGCGAGCAGTACTTC.

The rearrangement links TRBV15 to TRBJ1-2; 7 bases fit TRBD1. The CDR3 spans 15 residues. The junction had 6 bases not matched to a gene; V was cut back by 4 bases and J by 1 base. The germline gives CDR1 LNHNV, CDR2 YYDKDF (reference sequence). The CDR3 sequence: CATSNLQGGNYGYTF. The CDR3 DNA is TGTGCCACCAGCAACCTGCAGGGGGGTAACTATGGCTACACCTTC.

V is TRBV28 and J is TRBJ2-2; 7 positions agree with TRBD1. Per germline, CDR1 MDHEN and CDR2 SYDVKM. The CDR3 spans 15 residues. Unmatched junction bases numbered 5, after V lost 2 bases and J lost 5 bases. CDR3 protein: CASSLRQGSTGELFF. The CDR3, as DNA: TGTGCCAGCAGTTTAAGACAGGGTAGTACCGGGGAGCTGTTTTTT. Looking up the rest from reference TRBV28 and TRBJ2-2 gives the full variable domain: DVKVTQSSRYLVKRTGEKVFLECVQDMDHENMFWYRQDPGLGLRLIYFSYDVKMKEKGDIPEGYSVSREKKERFSLILESASTNQTSMYLCASSLRQGSTGELFFGEGSRLTVL.

This chain connects TRBV3-1 (or the pseudogene TRBV3-2) to TRBJ2-3; 8 nucleotides line up with TRBD2. V lost 0 bases, J lost 1 base, and 9 bases stayed unmatched. The germline CDR1 and CDR2 sequences are LGHDT and YNNKEL (reference sequence). The CDR3 runs 18 residues. As DNA, the CDR3 is TGTGCCAGCAGCCAAGATACGGGGGGGGATCTACGCACAGATACGCAGTATTTT. It specifies CASSQDTGGDLRTDTQYF.

V gene TRBV6-5 combines with J gene TRBJ2-1; TRBD2 might be the D (6 bases). V was trimmed by 7 bases and J by 2 bases, leaving 12 bases between them. This CDR3 spans 14 amino acids. Germline V CDR1 and CDR2: MNHEY, SVGAGI. The chain's CDR3 is CASMVAETYNEQFF. The CDR3 DNA follows: TGTGCCAGCATGGTAGCGGAGACCTACAATGAGCAGTTCTTC.

The chain couples TRBV18 to TRBJ2-5; 9 nucleotides agree with TRBD1. Trimming cost V 3 bases and J 4 bases; bases outside gene matches: 6. The CDR3 extends over 15 amino acids. Germline lookup yields CDR1 KGHSH and CDR2 LQKENI. Here the CDR3 reads CASSPLTGGRETQYF. The CDR3 nucleotides read TGTGCCAGCTCACCTCTTACAGGGGGCAGAGAGACCCAGTACTTC.

The gene calls are TRBV7-2 and TRBJ2-7, with D unclear. Germline CDR1 and CDR2: SGHTA and FQGNSA. The CDR3 sequence is 14 residues long. The germline V and J ends were trimmed by 5 bases and 1 base, with 12 bases remaining between them. The CDR3 protein is CASSPLSNSYEQYF. CDR3 bases: TGTGCCAGCAGCCCCCTAAGCAATTCCTACGAGCAGTACTTC.